A single sample gave rise to the 18 T cell receptor beta chains below, sequenced in a study of early T cells in non-severe SARS-CoV-2 infection. TCRdb recomputed calls from the 5' RACE reads with MiXCR, one row per CDR3 protein. The table records about 11,000 distinct CDR3 sequences, around 4.9% of them present only once. Input material: whole blood. These receptors came from an adult who was a healthcare worker with PCR-confirmed SARS-CoV-2 infection or an uninfected control (not recorded which).

This clonotype was seen many times. The chain is built from TRBV13 and TRBJ2-7, with D tentatively TRBD1 (5 bases). The CDR3 spans 14 residues. The V gene lost 3 bases and the J gene lost 0 bases, with 9 bases spanning the gap. CDR1 is PRHDT, CDR2 FYEKMQ, per germline (reference sequence). The CDR3 is CASSFPQGSYEQYF. As DNA, the CDR3 is TGTGCCAGCAGCTTCCCGCAGGGCTCCTACGAGCAGTACTTC.

The chain has TRBV10-2 and TRBJ1-1; D remains unclear. The CDR3 consists of 14 residues. The V and J ends lost 8 bases and 4 bases respectively, with 17 bases between them. From germline, CDR1 is WSHSY and CDR2 SAAADI. The CDR3: CASGEKSRGTEAFF. The CDR3 coding sequence is TGCGCCAGCGGGGAAAAGTCACGGGGCACTGAAGCTTTCTTT.

This clonotype has a count of ten or more. CDR3 residues: CASSSRQGYYGYTF. The CDR3, as DNA: TGTGCCAGCAGCTCGAGACAGGGTTACTATGGCTACACCTTC. The chain combines TRBV5-6 with TRBJ1-2, with 7 positions matching TRBD1. J lost 3 bases, V lost 3 bases, and 5 bases had no gene match. Germline assignment: CDR1 SGHDT and CDR2 YYEEEE. The CDR3 runs 14 residues.

In this sample, this clonotype turned up many times. J is TRBJ2-5 and V is TRBV7-6; D perhaps matches TRBD2 (6 bases). With 0 bases removed from V and 1 base from J, the gap between germline ends came to 9 bases. The CDR3 extends over 15 amino acids. CDR1 and CDR2 (germline): SGHVS, FNYEAQ. CDR3 region: CASSLAMEGQETQYF. The CDR3 nucleotides read TGTGCCAGCAGCTTAGCGATGGAGGGCCAAGAGACCCAGTACTTC. Based on the CDR3 plus reference TRBV7-6 and TRBJ2-5, the full variable domain is GAGVSQSPRYKVTKRGQDVALRCDPISGHVSLYWYRQALGQGPEFLTYFNYEAQQDKSGLPNDRFSAERPEGSISTLTIQRTEQRDSAMYRCASSLAMEGQETQYFGPGTRLLVL.

This clonotype has ten or more counts. The chain has TRBV12-3 or TRBV12-4 and TRBJ1-2; the D gene is possibly TRBD1 (6 bases). V was trimmed by 6 bases and J by 7 bases, leaving 18 bases between them. The CDR3 totals 14 residues. CDR3 amino acids: CASRSTGREGGYTF. The CDR3 DNA is TGTGCCAGCAGAAGTACAGGGAGGGAGGGTGGCTACACCTTC.

A few counts support this clonotype. The genes are TRBV7-9 and TRBJ2-7, with a weak D call TRBD2 (6 bases). Trimming took off 3 bases at V and 4 bases at J, with 25 bases between the two ends. The CDR3 is 18 amino acids. Looked up from germline, CDR1 is SEHNR and CDR2 is FQNEAQ (reference sequence). For the CDR3, the DNA is TGTGCCAGCAGCTTGTTTGCCCTGTCGGGGTGGGAGGATTACGAGCAGTACTTC. As protein: CASSLFALSGWEDYEQYF. Full variable domain (rest looked up from reference TRBV7-9 and TRBJ2-7): DTGVSQNPRHKITKRGQNVTFRCDPISEHNRLYWYRQTLGQGPEFLTYFQNEAQLEKSRLLSDRFSAERPKGSFSTLEIQRTEQGDSAMYLCASSLFALSGWEDYEQYFGPGTRLTVT.

This clonotype is labeled medium-sized. The chain uses TRBV29-1 and TRBJ2-3, with D unclear. CDR3 length equals 10 residues. Per the germline V gene, CDR1 is SQVTM and CDR2 is ANQGSEA. CDR3 bases: TGCAGTTGGGGTAAAGATACGCAGTATTTT. It codes for CSWGKDTQYF.

This clonotype was counted many times. The chain carries TRBV12-3 or TRBV12-4 and TRBJ2-5; D is undetermined. The CDR3 contains 14 residues. V was cut by 0 bases and J by 2 bases, with 7 bases left in between. The CDR3 reads CASSLARKQETQYF. In DNA form, the CDR3 reads TGTGCCAGCAGTTTAGCGCGCAAACAAGAGACCCAGTACTTC.

The rearrangement uses TRBV14 and TRBJ2-5; TRBD2 aligns across 8 bases. The CDR3 has 16 residues. CDR1 and CDR2 from the germline V gene are SGHDN and FVKESK. The V segment lost 1 base and the J segment 4 bases; nucleotides outside the gene matches: 8. CDR3: CASSQVGRGGRETQYF. The CDR3 DNA reads as TGTGCCAGCAGCCAAGTTGGCCGGGGGGGCCGAGAGACCCAGTACTTC.

The table lists this clonotype with a few counts. The rearrangement joins TRBV20-1 to TRBJ2-3; D uncertain. This CDR3 contains 15 residues. V lost 0 bases and J lost 1, with 11 bases in between. The germline CDR1 and CDR2 sequences are DFQATT and SNEGSKA (reference sequence). The CDR3 DNA is TGCAGTGCTAGAGATTCCGGAAGAGGCACAGATACGCAGTATTTT. Protein sequence: CSARDSGRGTDTQYF.

The rearrangement joins TRBV28 to TRBJ1-1; TRBD1 matches at 7 bases. CDR3 length equals 16 residues. Trimming cost V 4 bases and J 1 base; bases outside gene matches: 9. Germline V gene lookup returns CDR1 MDHEN and CDR2 SYDVKM. The DNA for the CDR3 is TGTGCCAGCAGTTCCACAGGGGATTCGGAGAACACTGAAGCTTTCTTT. As protein: CASSSTGDSENTEAFF.

This clonotype occurred a few times. This chain connects TRBV12-3 or TRBV12-4 to TRBJ2-3, with no clear D. The V and J ends lost 10 bases and 6 bases respectively, with 23 bases between them. This CDR3 contains 15 residues. The CDR3 sequence: CATTPAGYLTDTQYF. CDR3 DNA sequence: TGTGCCACGACCCCGGCCGGCTACCTTACGGATACGCAGTATTTT.

This clonotype appeared many times. In DNA, the CDR3 is TGTGCCAGCAGCTCCCCGACAGGGGGCACAGATACGCAGTATTTT. It translates to CASSSPTGGTDTQYF. V is TRBV5-5 and J is TRBJ2-3, with TRBD1 matching 8 bases. Per germline, CDR1 SGHKS and CDR2 YYEKEE (reference sequence). V lost 3 bases, J lost 1 base, and 4 bases stayed unmatched. The CDR3 totals 15 residues. The full variable domain, in which reference TRBV5-5 and TRBJ2-3 provide the parts outside the CDR3, is DAGVTQSPTHLIKTRGQQVTLRCSPISGHKSVSWYQQVLGQGPQFIFQYYEKEERGRGNFPDRFSARQFPNYSSELNVNALLLGDSALYLCASSSPTGGTDTQYFGPGTRLTVL.

This clonotype was picked up a small number of times. The chain carries TRBV6-1 and TRBJ1-1; D unresolved. V lost 5 bases and J 0 bases, leaving 13 bases between the germline ends. Germline lookup yields CDR1 MNHNS and CDR2 SASEGT. This CDR3 spans 15 amino acids. The CDR3 here is CASSPRIAMNTEAFF. The CDR3 DNA sequence: TGTGCCAGCAGTCCCCGCATAGCCATGAACACTGAAGCTTTCTTT.

This clonotype was counted at least ten times. The J gene is TRBJ2-5, the V gene TRBV5-1, with 9 bases lining up with TRBD2. With 5 bases clipped from V and 2 bases from J, the junction kept 4 bases outside the gene matches. This CDR3 is 14 amino acids long. Per germline, CDR1 SGHRS and CDR2 YFSETQ. The DNA of the CDR3 is TGCGCCAGCAGTTTAGCGGGGGAGCAAGAGACCCAGTACTTC. Residues: CASSLAGEQETQYF.

This sequence joins TRBV25-1 and TRBJ2-3, with D unclear. Germline CDR1 reads MGHDK; CDR2 reads SYGVNS. This CDR3 region has 12 residues. Trimming took off 4 bases at V and 1 base at J, with 3 bases between the two ends. CDR3 region: CASSGRTDTQYF. In nucleotides, the CDR3 is TGTGCCAGCAGTGGGCGCACAGATACGCAGTATTTT.

There are a few counts of this clonotype. One base away lies a much larger clone, so this may be a sequencing read error. The chain joins TRBV7-2 to TRBJ2-7; D may be TRBD1 or TRBD2 (5 bases each). The CDR3 loop spans 13 amino acids. From germline, CDR1 is SGHTA and CDR2 FQGNSA. CDR3 coding DNA: TGTGCCAGCAGCTTACGGGGCTCCTGCGAGCAGTACTTC. This encodes CASSLRGSCEQYF.

The table lists this clonotype with many counts. The rearrangement joins TRBV7-9 to TRBJ2-3; TRBD2 aligns across 8 bases. Germline loops: CDR1 SEHNR, CDR2 FQNEAQ (reference sequence). Trimming took 10 bases from V and 0 from J; bases not matched to a gene: 6. CDR3 length: 14 residues. The CDR3 sequence is CATVAGTSTDTQYF. CDR3 nucleotides: TGTGCCACCGTAGCGGGGACTAGCACAGATACGCAGTATTTT.